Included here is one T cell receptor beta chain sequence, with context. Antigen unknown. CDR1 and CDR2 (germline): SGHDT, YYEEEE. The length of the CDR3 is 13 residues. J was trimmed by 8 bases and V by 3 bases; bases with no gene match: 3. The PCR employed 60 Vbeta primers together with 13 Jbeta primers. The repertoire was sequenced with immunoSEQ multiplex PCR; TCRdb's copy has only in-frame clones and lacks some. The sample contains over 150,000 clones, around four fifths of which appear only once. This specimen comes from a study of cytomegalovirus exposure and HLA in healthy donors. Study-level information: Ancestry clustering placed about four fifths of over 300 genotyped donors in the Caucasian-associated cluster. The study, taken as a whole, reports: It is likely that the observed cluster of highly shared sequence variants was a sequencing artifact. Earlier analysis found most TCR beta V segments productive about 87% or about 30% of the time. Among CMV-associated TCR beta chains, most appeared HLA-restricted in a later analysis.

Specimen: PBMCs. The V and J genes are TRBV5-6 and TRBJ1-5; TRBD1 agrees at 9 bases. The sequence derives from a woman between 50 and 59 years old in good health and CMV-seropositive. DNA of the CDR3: TGTGCCAGCAGCTGGGACAGGGATGAGCCCCAGCATTTT. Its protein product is CASSWDRDEPQHF.